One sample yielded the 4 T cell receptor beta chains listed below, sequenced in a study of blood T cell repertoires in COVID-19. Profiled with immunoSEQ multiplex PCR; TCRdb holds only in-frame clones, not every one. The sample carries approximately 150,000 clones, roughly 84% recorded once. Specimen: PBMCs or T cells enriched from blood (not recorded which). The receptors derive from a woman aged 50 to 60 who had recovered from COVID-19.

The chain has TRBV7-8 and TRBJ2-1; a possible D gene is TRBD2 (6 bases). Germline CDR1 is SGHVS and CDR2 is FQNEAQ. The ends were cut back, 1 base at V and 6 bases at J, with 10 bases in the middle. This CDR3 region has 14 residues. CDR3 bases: TGTGCCAGCAGCTTAGGGGCTAGCGTCAATGAGCAGTTCTTC. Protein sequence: CASSLGASVNEQFF.

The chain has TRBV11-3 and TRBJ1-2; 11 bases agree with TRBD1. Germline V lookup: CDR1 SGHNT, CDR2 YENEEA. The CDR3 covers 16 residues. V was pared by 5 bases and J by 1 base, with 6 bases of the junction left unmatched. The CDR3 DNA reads TGTGCCAGCAGCCGTGGGACAGGGGGAGGTAACTATGGCTACACCTTC. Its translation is CASSRGTGGGNYGYTF.

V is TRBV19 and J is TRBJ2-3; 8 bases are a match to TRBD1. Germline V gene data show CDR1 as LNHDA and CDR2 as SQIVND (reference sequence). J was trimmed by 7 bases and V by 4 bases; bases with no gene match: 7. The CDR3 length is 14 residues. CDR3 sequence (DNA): TGTGCCAGTAGTACGACAGGGGAGGCTTATACGCAGTATTTT. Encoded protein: CASSTTGEAYTQYF. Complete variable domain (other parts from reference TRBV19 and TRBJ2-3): DGGITQSPKYLFRKEGQNVTLSCEQNLNHDAMYWYRQDPGQGLRLIYYSQIVNDFQKGDIAEGYSVSREKKESFPLTVTSAQKNPTAFYLCASSTTGEAYTQYFGPGTRLTVL.

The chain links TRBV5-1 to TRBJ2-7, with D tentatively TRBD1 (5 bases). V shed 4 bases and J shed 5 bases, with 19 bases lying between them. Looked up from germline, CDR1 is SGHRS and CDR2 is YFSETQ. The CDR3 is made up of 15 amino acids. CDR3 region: CASSGATDRLHEQYF. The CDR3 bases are TGCGCCAGCAGCGGGGCGACAGATAGGCTCCACGAGCAGTACTTC.